A selection of T cell receptor beta chains follows, all from one sample in a study of PD-1 blockade in classical Hodgkin lymphoma. The assay was immunoSEQ multiplex PCR, and TCRdb's table has in-frame clones only and misses some. The table has roughly 50,000 clones, over 70% seen once. The sequences come from peripheral blood mononuclear cells (PBMCs), collected at baseline. These receptor sequences come from a human donor with classical Hodgkin lymphoma. Each CDR3 is given with its conserved first and last residue. A D gene is named only where the DNA matches it firmly. Size is stated for part of the rows, as once, few or many counts, or as a class when the clone is expanded.

abundance	d_gene	v_gene	j_gene	CDR3nt	CDR3aa
-	-	TRBV29-1	TRBJ2-3	TGCAGCGGGGGGTCAGCGGTCGGGGCAGATACGCAGTATTTT	CSGGSAVGADTQYF
many	TRBD1	TRBV27	TRBJ2-7	TGTGCCAGCAGGTCCGGGACAGGCCTCTACGAGCAGTACTTC	CASRSGTGLYEQYF
-	TRBD1	TRBV18	TRBJ1-1	TGTGCCAGCTCACCTCAGGACAGGTTTGACACTGAAGCTTTCTTT	CASSPQDRFDTEAFF
-	-	TRBV2	TRBJ2-2	TGTGCCAGCAGTCTTGAGTTCGGGGAGCTGTTTTTT	CASSLEFGELFF
few	-	TRBV30	TRBJ1-1	TGTGCCTGGGGACAGACGAACACTGAAGCTTTCTTT	CAWGQTNTEAFF
many	TRBD2	TRBV6-5	TRBJ2-1	TGTGCCAGCAGTTACGCCTCTAGCGGGAGGGCCCTCGAGCAGTTCTTC	CASSYASSGRALEQFF
-	TRBD1	TRBV11-2	TRBJ2-5	TGTGCCAGCAGCTCCCGGGACAGGATCCGGCTGGAGACCCAGTACTTC	CASSSRDRIRLETQYF
-	-	TRBV7-2	TRBJ1-3	TGTGCCAGCAGCCCTTATGGGGTAGTCTCTGGAAACACCATATATTTT	CASSPYGVVSGNTIYF
-	-	TRBV9	TRBJ2-1	TGTGCCAGCAGCGAACCTGACAGGAGCGACCTTGGTGAGCAGTTCTTC	CASSEPDRSDLGEQFF
-	-	TRBV4-2	TRBJ1-2	TGTGCCAGCAGCCAAGATCTGAGGGATGGCTACACCTTC	CASSQDLRDGYTF
few	-	TRBV19	TRBJ2-7	TGTGCCAGTAGTATAGGGTATTCTAGCTCCTACGAGCAGTACTTC	CASSIGYSSSYEQYF
-	-	TRBV6-6	TRBJ1-1	TGTGCCAGCAGTTATATATTGGTTGGCACTGAAGCTTTCTTT	CASSYILVGTEAFF
-	TRBD1	TRBV5-1	TRBJ2-5	TGCGCCAGCAGCGATGGACAGGGTTTCGGGGAGACCCAGTACTTC	CASSDGQGFGETQYF
-	-	TRBV5-1	TRBJ2-1	TGCGCCAGCAGCTTGGAGCAGCCCCAGAATGAGCAGTTCTTC	CASSLEQPQNEQFF
-	-	TRBV7-2	TRBJ2-5	TGTGCCAGCAGCTTAGTAGGGCGAGAGACCCAGTACTTC	CASSLVGRETQYF
-	-	TRBV9	TRBJ2-1	TGTGCCAGCAGCACAAACACCATTGGCGGGAACACTGAGCAGTTCTTC	CASSTNTIGGNTEQFF
-	TRBD2	TRBV9	TRBJ2-1	TGTGCCAGCAGCGTTACTAGCGGAACTTACAATGAGCAGTTCTTC	CASSVTSGTYNEQFF
-	-	TRBV5-1	TRBJ2-3	TGCGCCAGCAGCTTGGGGGGGACCTCTAGCACAGATACGCAGTATTTT	CASSLGGTSSTDTQYF
-	TRBD1	TRBV29-1	TRBJ1-2	TGCAGCGGCGGAACAGGGGACGGCTACACCTTC	CSGGTGDGYTF
-	TRBD1	TRBV15	TRBJ2-5	TGTGCCACCAGCAGGACTAAGGGACAGGGGACAGAGACCCAGTACTTC	CATSRTKGQGTETQYF
-	TRBD1	TRBV5-1	TRBJ1-2	TGCGCCAGCAGCCTTGGCGGGACAGCACTTGGCTACACCTTC	CASSLGGTALGYTF
-	-	TRBV11-2	TRBJ1-1	TGTGCCAGCAGCAAAACAGGGATCCTAGCTTTCTTT	CASSKTGILAFF
-	-	TRBV4-3	TRBJ2-7	TGCGCCAGCAGCCAAGTGCTAGCGACCGAGCAGTACTTC	CASSQVLATEQYF
few	-	TRBV5-1	TRBJ2-6	TGCGCCAGCAGCCGGTGGGTTCAGGCCAACGTCCTGACTTTC	CASSRWVQANVLTF
-	-	TRBV6-6	TRBJ1-2	TGTGCCAGCAGTTCCATCGGCCCCGCTTGGAGTGGCTACACCTTC	CASSSIGPAWSGYTF
-	-	TRBV5-6	TRBJ1-2	TGTGCCAGCAGCGTGGACCGCTCCTATGGCTACACCTTC	CASSVDRSYGYTF
-	TRBD2	TRBV27	TRBJ2-3	TGTGCCAGCAGTACCCAGCGGGAGCACTCCACAGATACGCAGTATTTT	CASSTQREHSTDTQYF
-	TRBD1	TRBV5-1	TRBJ2-3	TGCGCCAGCAGCTTGACACCGGGACAGGCGTCCCTTGGCACAGATACGCAGTATTTT	CASSLTPGQASLGTDTQYF
-	-	TRBV9	TRBJ2-3	TGTGCCAGCAGCGTCCTCGGGCAGGTTTCCTTCACAGATACGCAGTATTTT	CASSVLGQVSFTDTQYF
once	-	TRBV7-2	TRBJ2-7	TGTGCCAGCAGCTTAGGGAGGGAGGGACAAACTTACGAGCAGTACTTC	CASSLGREGQTYEQYF
-	-	TRBV7-8	TRBJ2-5	TGTGCCAGCAGCTTAGATAACCGGGAAATGGAGGAGACCCAGTACTTC	CASSLDNREMEETQYF
-	TRBD1	TRBV19	TRBJ2-7	TGTGCCAGTAGTATGTTTGGGACAGGGTCCTACGAGCAGTACTTC	CASSMFGTGSYEQYF
few	-	TRBV14	TRBJ1-1	TGTGCCAGCAGCTCATTTTTAGGGGCCGAAGCTTTCTTT	CASSSFLGAEAFF
-	TRBD1	TRBV19	TRBJ1-3	TGTGCCAGTAGTATAAGGGACAGAGGAAACACCATATATTTT	CASSIRDRGNTIYF
-	-	TRBV10-3	TRBJ2-7	TGTGCCATCAGTGGTCCGGGAGGGGGCATCGACGAGCAGTACTTC	CAISGPGGGIDEQYF
-	-	TRBV18	TRBJ1-1	TGTGCCAGCTCACCATCTCAGGGGAACACTGAAGCTTTCTTT	CASSPSQGNTEAFF
-	-	TRBV6-6	TRBJ2-5	TGTGCCAGCAGTTACACAACAGGAGCCCAGTACTTC	CASSYTTGAQYF
few	-	TRBV5-6	TRBJ2-7	TGTGCCAGCAGCCCTCAACCCACCCAGGTCCACGAGCAGTACTTC	CASSPQPTQVHEQYF
-	-	TRBV4-2	TRBJ1-5	TGTGCCAGCAGCCAAGTACTGGGGGGCGCGGGTCAGCCCCAGCATTTT	CASSQVLGGAGQPQHF
-	-	TRBV7-2	TRBJ2-2	TGTGCCAGCAGCTCCGGCTCGAACACCGGGGAGCTGTTTTTT	CASSSGSNTGELFF
-	TRBD2	TRBV6-5	TRBJ2-1	TGTGCCAGCAGTCTCGGGACTAGGGAACAGTTCTTC	CASSLGTREQFF
-	TRBD2	TRBV2	TRBJ2-1	TGTGCCAGCAGGGCAACTAGCGGCGCCTACAATGAGCAGTTCTTC	CASRATSGAYNEQFF
-	-	TRBV10-3	TRBJ2-1	TGTGCCATCAGTGAGTCTTACGGGAGCTCCTACAATGAGCAGTTCTTC	CAISESYGSSYNEQFF
once	-	TRBV10-3	TRBJ1-5	TGTGCCATCAGTGAGACGGGCCGGGGGACCGACTTTAATCAGCCCCAGCATTTT	CAISETGRGTDFNQPQHF
-	-	TRBV5-8	TRBJ2-3	TGTGCCAGCAGCTTGGACTATAACACAGATACGCAGTATTTT	CASSLDYNTDTQYF
-	TRBD2	TRBV15	TRBJ2-5	TGTGCCACCAGCAGAGAACTAGCGGAAGAGACCCAGTACTTC	CATSRELAEETQYF